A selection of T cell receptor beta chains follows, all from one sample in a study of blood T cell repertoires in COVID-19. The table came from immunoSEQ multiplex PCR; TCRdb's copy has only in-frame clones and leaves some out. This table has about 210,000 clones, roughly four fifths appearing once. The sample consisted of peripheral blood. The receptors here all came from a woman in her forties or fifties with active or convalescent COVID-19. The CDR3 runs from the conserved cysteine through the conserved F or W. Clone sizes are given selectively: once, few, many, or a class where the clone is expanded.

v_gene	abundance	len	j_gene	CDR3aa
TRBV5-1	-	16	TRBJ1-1	CASSLAGTGMNTEAFF
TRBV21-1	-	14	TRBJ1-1	CASSPGQTRTEAFF
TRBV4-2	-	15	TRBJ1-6	CASSQLREGSSPLHF
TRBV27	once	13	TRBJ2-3	CASKWTGTDTQYF
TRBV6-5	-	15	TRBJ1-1	CASSSTGGTDTEAFF
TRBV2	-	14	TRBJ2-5	CASKRRGVQETQYF
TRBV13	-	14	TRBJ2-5	CASSSRTSGETQYF
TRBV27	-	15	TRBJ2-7	CASSSPGQGSYEQYF
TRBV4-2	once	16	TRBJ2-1	CASRRTPGGGDNEQFF
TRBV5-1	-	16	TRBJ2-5	CASSLESGRLQETQYF
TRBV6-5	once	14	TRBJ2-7	CASGYRGNNYEQYF
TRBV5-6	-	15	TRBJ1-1	CASSFRIRMRTEAFF
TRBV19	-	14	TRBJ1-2	CASRVRDRVYGYTF
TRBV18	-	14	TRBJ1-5	CASSPGQVGQPQHF
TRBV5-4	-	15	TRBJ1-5	CASSLDGDSNQPQHF
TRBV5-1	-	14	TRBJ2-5	CASSFGTGEETQYF
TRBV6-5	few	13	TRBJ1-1	CASAYRGNTEAFF
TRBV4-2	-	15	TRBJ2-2	CASSQAGTPPGELFF
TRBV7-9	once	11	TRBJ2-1	CASSYDRTQFF
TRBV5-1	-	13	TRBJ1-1	CASSSDRATEAFF
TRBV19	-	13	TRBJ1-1	CASSMGGVTEAFF
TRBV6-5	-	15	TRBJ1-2	CASSMKGTGVAGYTF